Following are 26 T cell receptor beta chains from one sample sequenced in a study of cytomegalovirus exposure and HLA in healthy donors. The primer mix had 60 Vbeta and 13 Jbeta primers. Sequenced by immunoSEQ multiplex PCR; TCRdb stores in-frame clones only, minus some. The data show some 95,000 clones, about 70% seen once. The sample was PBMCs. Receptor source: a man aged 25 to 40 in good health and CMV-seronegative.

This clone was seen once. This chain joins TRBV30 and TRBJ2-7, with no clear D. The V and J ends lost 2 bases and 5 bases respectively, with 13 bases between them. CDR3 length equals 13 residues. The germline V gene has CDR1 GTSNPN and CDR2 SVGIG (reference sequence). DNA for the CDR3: TGTGCCTGGAGTATAGGTGGGCTCCACGAGCAGTACTTC. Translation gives CAWSIGGLHEQYF.

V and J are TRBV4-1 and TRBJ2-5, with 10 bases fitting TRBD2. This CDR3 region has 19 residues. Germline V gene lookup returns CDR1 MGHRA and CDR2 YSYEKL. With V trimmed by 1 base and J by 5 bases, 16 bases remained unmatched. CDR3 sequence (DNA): TGCGCCAGCAGCCAAGTAAACCCAGTAGCGGGAGGAAGGTCGGAGACCCAGTACTTC. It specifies CASSQVNPVAGGRSETQYF.

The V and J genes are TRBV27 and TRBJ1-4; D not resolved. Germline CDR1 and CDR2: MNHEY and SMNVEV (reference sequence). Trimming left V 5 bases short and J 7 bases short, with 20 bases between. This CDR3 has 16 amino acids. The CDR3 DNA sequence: TGTGCCAGCAGTCCCACGCGGGAGGGTGAGGGTGAAAAACTGTTTTTT. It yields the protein CASSPTREGEGEKLFF.

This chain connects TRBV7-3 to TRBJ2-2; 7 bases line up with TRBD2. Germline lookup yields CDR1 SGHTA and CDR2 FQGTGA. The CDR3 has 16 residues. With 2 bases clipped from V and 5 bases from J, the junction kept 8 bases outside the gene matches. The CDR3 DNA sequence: TGTGCCAGCAGCTTACACCCTAGCGGAGGTACCGGGGAGCTGTTTTTT. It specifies CASSLHPSGGTGELFF.

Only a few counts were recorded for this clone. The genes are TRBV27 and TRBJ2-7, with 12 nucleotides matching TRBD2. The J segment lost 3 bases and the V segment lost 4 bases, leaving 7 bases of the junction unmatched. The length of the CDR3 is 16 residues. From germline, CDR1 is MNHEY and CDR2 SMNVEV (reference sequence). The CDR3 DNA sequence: TGTGCCAGCAGTTCACTCGGACTAGCGGGGTTCTACGAGCAGTACTTC. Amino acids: CASSSLGLAGFYEQYF.

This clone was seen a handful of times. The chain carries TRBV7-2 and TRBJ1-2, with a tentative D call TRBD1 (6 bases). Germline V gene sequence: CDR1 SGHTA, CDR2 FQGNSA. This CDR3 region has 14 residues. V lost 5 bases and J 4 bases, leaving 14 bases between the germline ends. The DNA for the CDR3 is TGTGCCAGCAGCCGGGGGGCAGAACTCTATGGCTACACCTTC. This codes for CASSRGAELYGYTF.

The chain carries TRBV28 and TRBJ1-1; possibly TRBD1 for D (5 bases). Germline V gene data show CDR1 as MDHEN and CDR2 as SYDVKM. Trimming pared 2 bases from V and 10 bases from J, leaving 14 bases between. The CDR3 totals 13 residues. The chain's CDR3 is CASSLLLGDSAFF. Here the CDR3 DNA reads TGTGCCAGCAGTTTACTTCTGGGGGACTCAGCTTTCTTT.

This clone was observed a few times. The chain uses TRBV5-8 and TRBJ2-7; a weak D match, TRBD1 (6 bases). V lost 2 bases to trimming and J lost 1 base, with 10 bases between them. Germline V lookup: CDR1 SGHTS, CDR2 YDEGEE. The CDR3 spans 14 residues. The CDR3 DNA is TGTGCCAGCAGCTTAGGGGACACTTCCTACGAGCAGTACTTC. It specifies CASSLGDTSYEQYF.

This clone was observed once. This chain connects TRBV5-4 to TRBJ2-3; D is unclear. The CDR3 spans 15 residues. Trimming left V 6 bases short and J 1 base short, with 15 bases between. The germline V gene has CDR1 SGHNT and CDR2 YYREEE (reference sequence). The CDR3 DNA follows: TGTGCCAGCACCCATCCGAAAGAGGGCACAGATACGCAGTATTTT. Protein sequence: CASTHPKEGTDTQYF.

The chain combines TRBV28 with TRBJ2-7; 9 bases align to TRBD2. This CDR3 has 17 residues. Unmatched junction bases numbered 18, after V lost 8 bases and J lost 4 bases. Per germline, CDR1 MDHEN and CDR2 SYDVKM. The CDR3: CASRSIILAGVNYEQYF. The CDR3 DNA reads TGTGCCAGCCGGTCCATAATCTTAGCGGGAGTGAATTACGAGCAGTACTTC.

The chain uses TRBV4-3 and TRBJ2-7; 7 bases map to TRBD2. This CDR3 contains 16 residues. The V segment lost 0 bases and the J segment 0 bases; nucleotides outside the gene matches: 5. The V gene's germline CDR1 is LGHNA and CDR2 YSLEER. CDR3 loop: CASSQDLGGSSYEQYF. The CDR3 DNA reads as TGCGCCAGCAGCCAAGATCTCGGCGGGAGCTCCTACGAGCAGTACTTC.

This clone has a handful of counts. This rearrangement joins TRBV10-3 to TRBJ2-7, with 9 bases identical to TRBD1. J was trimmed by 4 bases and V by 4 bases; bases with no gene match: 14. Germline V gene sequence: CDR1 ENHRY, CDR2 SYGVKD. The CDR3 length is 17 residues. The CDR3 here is CAISGISNGTGHYEQYF. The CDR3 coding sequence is TGTGCCATCAGTGGTATTTCTAACGGGACAGGGCATTACGAGCAGTACTTC.

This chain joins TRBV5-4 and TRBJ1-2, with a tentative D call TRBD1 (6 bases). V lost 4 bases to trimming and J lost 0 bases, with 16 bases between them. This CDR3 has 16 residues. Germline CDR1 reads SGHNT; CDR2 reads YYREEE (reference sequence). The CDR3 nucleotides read TGTGCCAGCAGCCCGTCCCCGGACAGTGCTAACTATGGCTACACCTTC. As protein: CASSPSPDSANYGYTF.

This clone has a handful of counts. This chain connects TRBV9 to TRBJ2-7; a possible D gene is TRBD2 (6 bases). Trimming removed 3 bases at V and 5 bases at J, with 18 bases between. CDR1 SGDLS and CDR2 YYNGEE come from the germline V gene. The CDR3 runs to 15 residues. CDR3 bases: TGTGCCAGCAGCGCTACCGGGACTGGCGACCACGAGCAGTACTTC. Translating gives CASSATGTGDHEQYF.

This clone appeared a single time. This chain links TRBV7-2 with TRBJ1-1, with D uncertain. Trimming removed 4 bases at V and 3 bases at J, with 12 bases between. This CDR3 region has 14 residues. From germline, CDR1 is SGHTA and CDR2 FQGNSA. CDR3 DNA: TGTGCCAGCAGCTCAACTCGGAGATACACTGAAGCTTTCTTT. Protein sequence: CASSSTRRYTEAFF.

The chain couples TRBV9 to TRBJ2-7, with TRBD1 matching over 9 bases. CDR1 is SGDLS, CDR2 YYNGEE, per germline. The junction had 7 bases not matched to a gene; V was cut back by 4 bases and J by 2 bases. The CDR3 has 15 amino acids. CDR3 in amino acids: CASSLTGTGPYEQYF. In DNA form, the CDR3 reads TGTGCCAGCAGCTTGACCGGGACAGGGCCCTACGAGCAGTACTTC.

DNA for the CDR3: TGTGCCAGCAGCCCGACAGGCTCCGGAGGAAGGCACACTGAAGCTTTCTTT. Its protein is CASSPTGSGGRHTEAFF. The chain couples TRBV13 to TRBJ1-1; the D gene is possibly TRBD1 (6 bases). The germline V and J ends were trimmed by 5 bases and 3 bases, with 22 bases remaining between them. CDR1 and CDR2 from the germline V gene are PRHDT and FYEKMQ (reference sequence). The CDR3 sequence is 17 residues long.

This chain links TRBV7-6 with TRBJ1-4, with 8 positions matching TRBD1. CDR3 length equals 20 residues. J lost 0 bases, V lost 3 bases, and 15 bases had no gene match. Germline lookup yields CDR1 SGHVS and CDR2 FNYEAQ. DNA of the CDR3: TGTGCCAGCAGCTTGTGGGAGCGGGACAGGAATGTTGCAACTAATGAAAAACTGTTTTTT. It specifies CASSLWERDRNVATNEKLFF.

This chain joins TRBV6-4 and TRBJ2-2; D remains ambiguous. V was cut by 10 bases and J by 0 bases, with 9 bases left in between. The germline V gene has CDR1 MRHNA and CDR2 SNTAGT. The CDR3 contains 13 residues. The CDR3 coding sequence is TGTGCCACACGCGACACGAACACCGGGGAGCTGTTTTTT. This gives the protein CATRDTNTGELFF.

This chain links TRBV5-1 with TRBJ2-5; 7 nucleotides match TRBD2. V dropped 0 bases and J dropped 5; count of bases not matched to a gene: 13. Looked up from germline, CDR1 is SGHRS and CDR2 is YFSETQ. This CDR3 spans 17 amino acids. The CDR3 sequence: CASSLGSGTMIFETQYF. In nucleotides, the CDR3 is TGCGCCAGCAGCTTGGGATCGGGGACTATGATTTTTGAGACCCAGTACTTC.

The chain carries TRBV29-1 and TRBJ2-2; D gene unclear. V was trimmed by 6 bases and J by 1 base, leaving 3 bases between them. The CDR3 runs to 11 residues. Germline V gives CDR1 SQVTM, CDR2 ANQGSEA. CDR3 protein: CSVQNTGELFF. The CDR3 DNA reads TGCAGCGTACAGAACACCGGGGAGCTGTTTTTT.

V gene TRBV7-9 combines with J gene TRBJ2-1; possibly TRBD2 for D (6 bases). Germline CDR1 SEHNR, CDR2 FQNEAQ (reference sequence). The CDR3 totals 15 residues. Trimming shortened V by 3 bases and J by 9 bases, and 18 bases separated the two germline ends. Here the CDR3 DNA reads TGTGCCAGCAGCTTCGGGGTAGCGGAGTCTGGTGAGCAGTTCTTC. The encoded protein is CASSFGVAESGEQFF.

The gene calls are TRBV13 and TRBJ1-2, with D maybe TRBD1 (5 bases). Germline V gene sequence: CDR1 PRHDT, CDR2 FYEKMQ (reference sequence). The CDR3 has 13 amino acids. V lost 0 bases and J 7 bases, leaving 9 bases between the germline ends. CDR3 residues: CASSLGRVSGYTF. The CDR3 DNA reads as TGTGCCAGCAGCTTAGGCAGGGTCTCTGGCTACACCTTC.

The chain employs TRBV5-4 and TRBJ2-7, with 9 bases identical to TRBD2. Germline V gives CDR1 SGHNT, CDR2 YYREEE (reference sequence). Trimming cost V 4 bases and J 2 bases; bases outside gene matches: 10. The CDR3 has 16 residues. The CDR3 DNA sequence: TGTGCCAGCAGCCTTTCTTTGGCGGGAGGGGCCTACGAGCAGTACTTC. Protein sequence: CASSLSLAGGAYEQYF.

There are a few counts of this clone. Here the CDR3 DNA reads TGCGCCAGCAGCCAAGATCTGGTTGGAGGGTCGGAGACCCAGTACTTC. Its translation: CASSQDLVGGSETQYF. This sequence joins TRBV4-3 and TRBJ2-5; a weak D match, TRBD2 (6 bases). Germline CDR1 and CDR2: LGHNA and YSLEER. CDR3 length: 16 amino acids. V was shortened by 0 bases and J by 5 bases, with 16 bases between the two germline ends.

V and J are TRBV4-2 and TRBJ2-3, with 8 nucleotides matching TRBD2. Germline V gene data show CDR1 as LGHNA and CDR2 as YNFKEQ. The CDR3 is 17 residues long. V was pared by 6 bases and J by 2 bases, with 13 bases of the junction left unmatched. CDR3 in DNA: TGTGCCAGCAGACGTACGGGGCTAGCGGGTGACACAGATACGCAGTATTTT. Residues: CASRRTGLAGDTDTQYF.